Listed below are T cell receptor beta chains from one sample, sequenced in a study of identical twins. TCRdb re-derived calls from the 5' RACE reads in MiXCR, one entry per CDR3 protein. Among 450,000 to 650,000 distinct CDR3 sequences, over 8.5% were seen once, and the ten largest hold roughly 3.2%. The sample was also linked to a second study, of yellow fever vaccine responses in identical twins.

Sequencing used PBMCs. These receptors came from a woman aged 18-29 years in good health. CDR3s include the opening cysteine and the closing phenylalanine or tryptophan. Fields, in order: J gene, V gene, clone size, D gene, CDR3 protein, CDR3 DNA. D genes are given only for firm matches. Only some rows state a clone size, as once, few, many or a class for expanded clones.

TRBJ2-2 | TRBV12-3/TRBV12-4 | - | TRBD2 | CATTSGTNTGELFF | TGTGCCACCACTAGCGGGACGAACACCGGGGAGCTGTTTTTT
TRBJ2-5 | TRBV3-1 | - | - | CASSRRAYQETQYF | TGTGCCAGCAGCCGGCGGGCGTACCAAGAGACCCAGTACTTC
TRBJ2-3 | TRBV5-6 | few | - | CASSSWSSPRDTQYF | TGTGCCAGCAGCTCCTGGTCAAGCCCCAGAGATACGCAGTATTTT
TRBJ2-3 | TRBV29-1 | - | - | CSVAGGADTQYF | TGCAGCGTTGCGGGTGGGGCAGATACGCAGTATTTT
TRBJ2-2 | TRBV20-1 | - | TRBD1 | CSASAGTGNTGELFF | TGCAGTGCTAGCGCCGGGACAGGAAACACCGGGGAGCTGTTTTTT
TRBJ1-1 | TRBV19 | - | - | CASSFVGGGGTEAFF | TGTGCCAGTAGTTTTGTTGGAGGAGGAGGCACTGAAGCTTTCTTT
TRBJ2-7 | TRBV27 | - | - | CASSRGGTLSYEQYF | TGTGCCAGCAGTCGGGGCGGGACCCTCTCCTACGAGCAGTACTTC
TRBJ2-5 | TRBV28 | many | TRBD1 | CASRPGQTRSVETQYF | TGTGCCAGCAGACCGGGACAGACACGGTCTGTCGAGACCCAGTACTTC
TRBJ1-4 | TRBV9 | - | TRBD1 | CASSVQGADEKLFF | TGTGCCAGCAGCGTACAGGGGGCTGACGAAAAACTGTTTTTT
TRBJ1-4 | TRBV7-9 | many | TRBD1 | CASSLGGGRFGEKLFF | TGTGCCAGCAGCTTAGGAGGGGGCAGGTTCGGTGAAAAACTGTTTTTT
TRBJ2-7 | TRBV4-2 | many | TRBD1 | CASSQEPGTGRYEQYF | TGTGCCAGCAGCCAGGAACCCGGGACAGGGCGATACGAGCAGTACTTC
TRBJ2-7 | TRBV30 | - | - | CAWSISSGYEQYF | TGTGCCTGGAGTATTAGCTCTGGGTACGAGCAGTACTTC
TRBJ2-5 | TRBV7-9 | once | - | CASSFPQGREGPETQYF | TGTGCCAGCAGCTTCCCCCAGGGCAGGGAAGGACCAGAGACCCAGTACTTC
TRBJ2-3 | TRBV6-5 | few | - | CASSYSWGLVDTQYF | TGTGCCAGCAGTTACTCTTGGGGATTAGTGGATACGCAGTATTTT
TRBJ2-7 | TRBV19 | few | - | CASSTSGLPYEQYF | TGTGCCAGTAGTACCTCGGGACTTCCCTACGAGCAGTACTTC
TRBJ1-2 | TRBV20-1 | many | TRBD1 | CSALDRGQSYGYTF | TGCAGTGCCCTGGACAGGGGGCAGAGCTATGGCTACACCTTC
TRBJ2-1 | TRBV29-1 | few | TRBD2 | CSVLGLGSYNEQFF | TGCAGCGTTCTAGGACTAGGATCCTACAATGAGCAGTTCTTC
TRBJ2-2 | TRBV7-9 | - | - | CASSLNDSPTGELFF | TGTGCCAGCAGTCTAAACGACAGCCCCACCGGGGAGCTGTTTTTT
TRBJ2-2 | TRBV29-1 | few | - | CSVEEREPGELFF | TGCAGCGTTGAAGAGAGGGAGCCCGGGGAGCTGTTTTTT
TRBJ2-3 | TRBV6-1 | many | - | CASSEGTATHGTQYF | TGTGCCAGCAGTGAAGGGACAGCAACACATGGTACGCAGTATTTT
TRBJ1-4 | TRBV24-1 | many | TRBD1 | CATSDGTGVEKLFF | TGTGCCACCAGCGATGGGACAGGGGTTGAAAAACTGTTTTTT
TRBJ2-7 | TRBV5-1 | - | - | CASSSWSGYLNEQYF | TGCGCCAGCAGCTCATGGTCGGGGTACCTCAACGAGCAGTACTTC
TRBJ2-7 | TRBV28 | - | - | CASSFTFGVEQYF | TGTGCCAGCAGTTTTACCTTCGGGGTTGAGCAGTACTTC
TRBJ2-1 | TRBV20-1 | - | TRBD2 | CSASSRDGGLAGGIEQFF | TGCAGTGCTAGTTCTAGGGACGGGGGGCTAGCGGGAGGTATTGAGCAGTTCTTC
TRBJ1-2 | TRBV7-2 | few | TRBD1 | CASNLLAGGVGYTF | TGTGCCAGCAACCTATTGGCAGGGGGCGTAGGCTACACCTTC
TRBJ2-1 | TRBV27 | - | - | CATSSGAGGGNEQFF | TGTGCCACCTCCAGCGGGGCAGGGGGGGGCAATGAGCAGTTCTTC
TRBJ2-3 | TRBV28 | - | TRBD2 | CASSQGTSGRTDTQYF | TGTGCCAGCAGTCAAGGGACTAGCGGGAGAACAGATACGCAGTATTTT
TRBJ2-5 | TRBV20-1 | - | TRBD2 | CSAPRGGQQETQYF | TGCAGTGCTCCCCGGGGAGGGCAACAAGAGACCCAGTACTTC
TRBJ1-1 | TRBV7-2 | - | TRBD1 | CASSLARPQGANNREAFF | TGTGCCAGCAGCTTAGCGCGACCGCAGGGGGCTAACAATCGTGAAGCTTTCTTT
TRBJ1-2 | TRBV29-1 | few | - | CSVEDSRGYTF | TGCAGCGTTGAAGATTCCCGTGGCTACACCTTC
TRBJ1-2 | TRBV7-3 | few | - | CASSLNPSYGYTF | TGTGCCAGCAGCTTAAATCCCTCCTATGGCTACACCTTC
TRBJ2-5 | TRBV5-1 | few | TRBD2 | CASSLTGGGRGETQYF | TGCGCCAGCAGCTTGACCGGGGGGGGGCGAGGAGAGACCCAGTACTTC
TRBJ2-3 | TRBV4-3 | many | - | CASSQGGRTDTQYF | TGCGCCAGCAGCCAAGGGGGTCGTACAGATACGCAGTATTTT
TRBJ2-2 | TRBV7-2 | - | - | CASSFMGTVNTGELFF | TGTGCCAGCAGCTTCATGGGGACGGTGAACACCGGGGAGCTGTTTTTT
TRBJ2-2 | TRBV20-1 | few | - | CSARSDTWYTGELFF | TGCAGTGCTAGATCTGACACTTGGTACACCGGGGAGCTGTTTTTT
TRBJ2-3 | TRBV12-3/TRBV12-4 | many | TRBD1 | CASSFVTGGTDTQYF | TGTGCCAGCAGTTTTGTGACAGGGGGCACAGATACGCAGTATTTT
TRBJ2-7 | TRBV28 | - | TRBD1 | CASSSQQGLWYEQYF | TGTGCCAGCAGTTCTCAACAGGGGCTTTGGTACGAGCAGTACTTC
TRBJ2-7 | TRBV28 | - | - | CASSLWDTNYEQYF | TGTGCCAGCAGTCTCTGGGACACAAACTACGAGCAGTACTTC
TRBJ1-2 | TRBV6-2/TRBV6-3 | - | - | CASSLSKKAANYGYTF | TGTGCCAGCAGTCTAAGTAAGAAGGCGGCTAACTATGGCTACACCTTC
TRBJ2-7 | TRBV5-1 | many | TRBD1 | CASSVRTGTYEQYF | TGCGCCAGCAGCGTCCGGACAGGGACCTACGAGCAGTACTTC
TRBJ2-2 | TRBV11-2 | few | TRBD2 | CASSLLPSLKSGATGELFF | TGTGCCAGCAGCTTACTTCCTTCCTTAAAGAGCGGGGCTACCGGGGAGCTGTTTTTT
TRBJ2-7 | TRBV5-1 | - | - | CASSLSGGHYEQYF | TGCGCCAGCAGCCTGAGTGGGGGGCACTACGAGCAGTACTTC
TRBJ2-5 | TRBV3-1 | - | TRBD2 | CASSQVLGPAGGYETQYF | TGTGCCAGCAGCCAAGTATTGGGCCCAGCGGGAGGCTACGAGACCCAGTACTTC
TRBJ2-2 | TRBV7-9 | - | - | CASSADPTGELFF | TGTGCCAGCAGCGCCGACCCCACCGGGGAGCTGTTTTTT
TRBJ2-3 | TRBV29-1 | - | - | CSVDVGSDTQYF | TGCAGCGTTGACGTGGGGTCAGATACGCAGTATTTT
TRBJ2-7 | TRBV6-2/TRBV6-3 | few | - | CASSYSWGIEQYF | TGTGCCAGCAGTTACTCGTGGGGTATCGAGCAGTACTTC
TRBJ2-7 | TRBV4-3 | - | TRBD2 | CASSQDITGLAGKAYEQYF | TGCGCCAGCAGCCAAGACATAACGGGACTAGCGGGAAAGGCATACGAGCAGTACTTC
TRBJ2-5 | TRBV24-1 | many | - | CATSAPDQGKETQYF | TGTGCCACCAGTGCACCGGACCAGGGGAAAGAGACCCAGTACTTC
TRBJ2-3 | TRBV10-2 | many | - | CASSGHWLSFSTDTQYF | TGCGCCAGCAGCGGCCATTGGTTGAGTTTTAGCACAGATACGCAGTATTTT
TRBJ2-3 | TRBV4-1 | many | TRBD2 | CASSQGGSGRPDTQYF | TGCGCCAGCAGCCAAGGGGGTAGCGGGAGACCAGATACGCAGTATTTT